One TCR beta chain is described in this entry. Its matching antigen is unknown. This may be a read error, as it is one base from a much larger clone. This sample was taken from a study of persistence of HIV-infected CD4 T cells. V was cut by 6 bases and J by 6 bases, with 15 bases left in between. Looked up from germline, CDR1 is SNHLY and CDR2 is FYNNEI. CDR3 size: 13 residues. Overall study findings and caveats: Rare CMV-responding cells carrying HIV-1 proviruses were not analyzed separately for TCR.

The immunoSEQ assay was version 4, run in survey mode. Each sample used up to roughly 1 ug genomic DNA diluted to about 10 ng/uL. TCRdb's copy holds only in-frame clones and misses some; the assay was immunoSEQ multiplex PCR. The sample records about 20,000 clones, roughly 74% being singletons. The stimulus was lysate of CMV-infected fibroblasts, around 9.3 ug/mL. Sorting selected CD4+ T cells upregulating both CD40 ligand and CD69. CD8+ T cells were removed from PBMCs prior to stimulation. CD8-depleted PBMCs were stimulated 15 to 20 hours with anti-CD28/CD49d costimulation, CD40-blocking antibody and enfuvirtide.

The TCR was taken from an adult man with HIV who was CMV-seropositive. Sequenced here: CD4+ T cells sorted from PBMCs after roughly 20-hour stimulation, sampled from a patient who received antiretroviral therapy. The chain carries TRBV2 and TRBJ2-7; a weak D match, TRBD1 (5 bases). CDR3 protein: CASSGNLRAEQYF. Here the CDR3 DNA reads TGTGCCAGCAGCGGAAACCTCAGGGCCGAGCAGTACTTC.